One and the same sample provided the 14 T cell receptor beta chains below, sequenced in a study of Ad26.COV2.S vaccination and SARS-CoV-2 variants. Treatment given: about 20 received Ad26.COV2.S at low or high dose, single or two shots; a few received placebo; per-sample allocation not given. On day 63 after the first injection, vaccine and placebo recipients gave samples. Clones were sequenced by immunoSEQ multiplex PCR, and TCRdb holds only the in-frame ones, with some missing. The sample yields 300,000 to 400,000 clones, approximately 86% seen once. Sequenced material: peripheral blood, taken in a trial of Ad26.COV2.S vaccine versus placebo. The receptors were gathered from a person aged 18-60 years who received the Ad26.COV2.S COVID-19 vaccine or a placebo.

This clone was seen once. This chain uses TRBV15 with TRBJ1-4; a weak D match, TRBD1 (5 bases). Germline CDR1 is LNHNV and CDR2 is YYDKDF (reference sequence). This CDR3 has 15 residues. Trimming cost V 5 bases and J 5 bases, with 15 bases left between them. The CDR3 sequence: CATSPDPGGNEKLFF. The CDR3 DNA follows: TGTGCCACCAGCCCCGACCCGGGGGGAAATGAAAAACTGTTTTTT.

There are a few counts of this clone. V and J are TRBV4-1 and TRBJ1-6, with no clear D. Germline V CDR1 and CDR2: MGHRA, YSYEKL. This CDR3 is built from 16 residues. Trimming took 3 bases from V and 7 from J, leaving 16 bases between them. CDR3 residues: CASSHRVRDLNSPLHF. CDR3 sequence (DNA): TGCGCCAGCAGCCACCGGGTTCGAGACCTGAATTCACCCCTCCACTTT.

The genes are TRBV7-2 and TRBJ2-3; 13 nucleotides agree with TRBD2. The J segment lost 4 bases and the V segment lost 3 bases, leaving 7 bases of the junction unmatched. The CDR3 loop spans 17 amino acids. The V gene's germline CDR1 is SGHTA and CDR2 FQGNSA. The CDR3 loop reads CASSFTSGGVSADTQYF. Here the CDR3 DNA reads TGTGCCAGCAGCTTTACTAGCGGGGGGGTATCTGCAGATACGCAGTATTTT.

The chain uses TRBV6-2 or TRBV6-3 and TRBJ2-7; D unresolved. Germline V gene sequence: CDR1 MNHEY, CDR2 SVGEGT. Trimming shortened V by 5 bases and J by 5 bases, and 19 bases separated the two germline ends. The CDR3 is 15 amino acids. The CDR3 nucleotides read TGTGCCAGCAGTAATAGGGCCCTCCGGACGGACGAGCAGTACTTC. It yields the protein CASSNRALRTDEQYF.

The V gene is TRBV19, the J gene TRBJ2-1, with D unresolved. This CDR3 spans 16 amino acids. V lost 3 bases and J 0 bases, leaving 12 bases between the germline ends. Per germline, CDR1 LNHDA and CDR2 SQIVND (reference sequence). The DNA for the CDR3 is TGTGCCAGTAGTATTTCGGCCACGAGCTCCTACAATGAGCAGTTCTTC. Translated: CASSISATSSYNEQFF.

V and J are TRBV6-4 and TRBJ1-2; weak D call: TRBD1 (5 bases). The V end lost 0 bases, the J end lost 8 bases, and 13 bases lay between the germline ends. From germline, CDR1 is MRHNA and CDR2 SNTAGT. This CDR3 has 14 residues. This chain's CDR3 is CASSDSRGAWGYTF. The DNA of the CDR3 is TGTGCCAGCAGTGACTCGCGGGGCGCTTGGGGCTACACCTTC.

This chain joins TRBV27 and TRBJ2-1; D is ambiguous. CDR1 MNHEY and CDR2 SMNVEV come from the germline V gene (reference sequence). V lost 1 base and J 0 bases, leaving 16 bases between the germline ends. The CDR3 length is 18 residues. The CDR3 nucleotides are TGTGCCAGCAGTTTATATGGGCAGCCGGAGAGCTCCTACAATGAGCAGTTCTTC. As protein: CASSLYGQPESSYNEQFF.

In DNA, the CDR3 is TGTGCCAGCAGCCCTACCGTGACAGGGCAAGAGACCCAGTACTTC. This translates into CASSPTVTGQETQYF. The rearrangement links TRBV7-9 to TRBJ2-5; 7 bases align to TRBD1. Unmatched junction bases numbered 8, after V lost 5 bases and J lost 2 bases. The V gene's germline CDR1 is SEHNR and CDR2 FQNEAQ (reference sequence). This CDR3 has 15 amino acids.

The genes are TRBV28 and TRBJ1-1, with D perhaps TRBD1 (5 bases). The CDR3 is made up of 14 amino acids. V lost 5 bases and J 5 bases, leaving 15 bases between the germline ends. CDR1 is MDHEN, CDR2 SYDVKM, per germline. The CDR3 protein is CASSLPGAGTEAFF. The CDR3, as DNA: TGTGCCAGCAGTCTCCCCGGGGCTGGGACTGAAGCTTTCTTT.

The J gene is TRBJ1-6, the V gene TRBV5-1; tentatively, D is TRBD1 (5 bases). Germline V gene lookup returns CDR1 SGHRS and CDR2 YFSETQ. This CDR3 has 15 residues. Trimming took 3 bases from V and 10 from J, leaving 17 bases between them. The CDR3 nucleotides are TGCGCCAGCAGCTCCGGGACCGGGTCAGACTCACCCCTCCACTTT. It codes for CASSSGTGSDSPLHF.

To note about this clone: The identical CDR3 is also encoded by other nucleotide sequences in the sample. J is TRBJ1-5 and V is TRBV19, with unresolved D. The V end lost 1 base, the J end lost 2 bases, and 9 bases lay between the germline ends. The CDR3 spans 15 residues. Germline lookup yields CDR1 LNHDA and CDR2 SQIVND (reference sequence). CDR3 loop: CASSIGGLGNQPQHF. In DNA, the CDR3 is TGTGCCAGTAGTATAGGAGGGCTTGGCAATCAGCCCCAGCATTTT. Variable domain in full (rest from reference TRBV19 and TRBJ1-5): DGGITQSPKYLFRKEGQNVTLSCEQNLNHDAMYWYRQDPGQGLRLIYYSQIVNDFQKGDIAEGYSVSREKKESFPLTVTSAQKNPTAFYLCASSIGGLGNQPQHFGDGTRLSIL.

The CDR3: CASSSYGLAEYNEQFF. Here the CDR3 DNA reads TGTGCCAGCAGCTCTTACGGACTAGCGGAGTACAATGAGCAGTTCTTC. V usage is TRBV7-9 and J usage is TRBJ2-1; 10 bases are a match to TRBD2. The J segment lost 4 bases and the V segment lost 4 bases, leaving 7 bases of the junction unmatched. Germline V CDR1 and CDR2: SEHNR, FQNEAQ (reference sequence). The CDR3 is 16 residues long.

The V and J genes are TRBV4-1 and TRBJ1-1; TRBD1 matches 7 bases. CDR1 is MGHRA, CDR2 YSYEKL, per germline. The CDR3 runs 14 residues. V trimming: 8 bases; J trimming: 1 base; junction bases outside the gene matches: 7. The DNA for the CDR3 is TGCGCCAGCCGCACAGGGGATGAGAACACTGAAGCTTTCTTT. Protein product: CASRTGDENTEAFF.

The chain recombines TRBV3-1 (or the pseudogene TRBV3-2) with TRBJ2-3, with 9 bases identical to TRBD2. This CDR3 is 13 amino acids long. Unmatched junction bases numbered 7, after V lost 2 bases and J lost 13 bases. Per germline, CDR1 LGHDT and CDR2 YNNKEL (reference sequence). The CDR3 region has the DNA TGTGCCAGCAGCCAACCAACTAGCGGGTTAGAGTATTTT. Its translation is CASSQPTSGLEYF.